These T cell receptor beta chains were read from a single sample in a study of control samples from healthy donors and cancer patients. Sequencing was performed with immunoSEQ multiplex PCR; in TCRdb, only in-frame clones are kept and a portion is missing. The sample records around 110,000 clones, around 89% being singletons. Sequences were obtained from PBMCs. The receptors here all came from a woman in her 50s with colorectal cancer. CDR3s include the opening cysteine and the closing phenylalanine or tryptophan. Rows give clone size only sometimes, using once, few, many, or a class for an expanded clone.

size,J,V,CDR3
-,TRBJ2-1,TRBV10-3,CAISESGLNKSYNEQFF
once,TRBJ1-2,TRBV27,CASSLSRGGPYGYTF
once,TRBJ2-3,TRBV9,CASSVVGGTDTQYF
-,TRBJ1-1,TRBV25-1,CASGGAEFEAFF
-,TRBJ2-1,TRBV6-5,CASSYQREDEQFF
-,TRBJ2-3,TRBV7-3,CASSQQAPDTQYF
-,TRBJ2-7,TRBV7-2,CASSLGQGNFYEQYF
-,TRBJ2-3,TRBV7-8,CASSLGRRNTQYF
-,TRBJ1-5,TRBV19,CASSKDRGWQGNQPQHF
-,TRBJ1-2,TRBV10-3,CAISEAELLNYGYTF
-,TRBJ2-1,TRBV27,CASSSLTSGSNEQFF
-,TRBJ1-2,TRBV28,CASSFAQGGYTF
-,TRBJ2-3,TRBV5-1,CASSRGSTDTQYF
-,TRBJ1-1,TRBV6-4,CASRLTGETEAFF